These 27 T cell receptor beta chains were sequenced from one sample in a study of preoperative IRX-2 immunotherapy in early breast cancer (dated by TCRdb to the late 2010s). Library creation used the immunoSEQ multiplex PCR assay. Sourced from immuneACCESS, this table was stored by TCRdb with only in-frame sequences that have V and J called. A share of the clones is absent; for the studies checked, an unresolved V gene accounts for under half, and the remainder has no known explanation. The sample profile shows more than 25,000 clones; around 90% of them were found once. The ten largest clones take up 9.8% of the sample. The sample's treatment or condition label, decoded: preoperative locoregional IRX-2 cytokine immunotherapy. Sampling took place from a patient treated with IRX-2 immunotherapy. These TCRs come from a human donor with breast cancer.

The chain employs TRBV7-8 and TRBJ2-7; D is perhaps TRBD1 (6 bases). CDR3 size: 15 residues. The germline V gene has CDR1 SGHVS and CDR2 FQNEAQ. The V end was cut by 0 bases, the J end by 1 base, with 10 bases between. CDR3 in amino acids: CASSLARDNSYEQYF. The CDR3 DNA reads TGTGCCAGCAGCTTAGCCCGGGACAATTCCTACGAGCAGTACTTC.

The chain is built from TRBV28 and TRBJ2-2, with TRBD1 as a possible D gene (6 bases). V was shortened by 5 bases and J by 1 base, with 17 bases between the two germline ends. Germline assignment: CDR1 MDHEN and CDR2 SYDVKM. This CDR3 contains 17 residues. The CDR3 DNA reads as TGTGCCAGCAGTACAATGGACAGCCTCTGGAACACCGGGGAGCTGTTTTTT. As protein: CASSTMDSLWNTGELFF.

The chain joins TRBV5-4 to TRBJ1-3; 8 bases match TRBD1. The CDR3 totals 15 residues. The J segment lost 6 bases and the V segment lost 6 bases, leaving 11 bases of the junction unmatched. The germline CDR1 and CDR2 sequences are SGHNT and YYREEE (reference sequence). This CDR3 is CASTDRGTGVNTIYF. DNA for the CDR3: TGTGCCAGCACCGACCGCGGGACAGGCGTAAACACCATATATTTT.

The V call is TRBV13, the J call TRBJ2-3; TRBD2 is a possible D gene (6 bases). This CDR3 comprises 16 residues. Between the trimmed V and J ends, which lost 5 bases and 0 bases, there was a span of 15 bases. Germline-derived CDR1 and CDR2 are PRHDT and FYEKMQ (reference sequence). The chain's CDR3 is CASSPMRGPSTDTQYF. The CDR3 nucleotides read TGTGCCAGCAGCCCCATGCGGGGACCTAGCACAGATACGCAGTATTTT. Full variable domain (missing parts from reference TRBV13 and TRBJ2-3): AAGVIQSPRHLIKEKRETATLKCYPIPRHDTVYWYQQGPGQDPQFLISFYEKMQSDKGSIPDRFSAQQFSDYHSELNMSSLELGDSALYFCASSPMRGPSTDTQYFGPGTRLTVL.

The chain links TRBV11-2 to TRBJ2-3, with unresolved D. The V end was cut by 5 bases, the J end by 4 bases, with 13 bases between. Germline assignment: CDR1 SGHAT and CDR2 FQNNGV. The CDR3 is made up of 14 amino acids. The CDR3, as DNA: TGTGCCAGCAGCCAAAGGGTGACCTCAGATACGCAGTATTTT. Amino acid sequence: CASSQRVTSDTQYF.

This chain uses TRBV5-6 with TRBJ1-2; perhaps TRBD1 as D (6 bases). CDR1 and CDR2 from the germline V gene are SGHDT and YYEEEE. Deletions cut 2 bases from V and 2 bases from J, with 10 bases between. The CDR3 contains 14 residues. CDR3 protein: CASSFRGANYGYTF. The CDR3 nucleotides are TGTGCCAGCAGCTTCCGGGGGGCGAACTATGGCTACACCTTC.

The chain employs TRBV7-8 and TRBJ1-2, with D perhaps TRBD1 (6 bases). Germline CDR1 SGHVS, CDR2 FQNEAQ. The V and J ends lost 7 bases and 5 bases respectively, with 14 bases between them. The CDR3 length is 13 residues. The CDR3 coding sequence is TGTGCCAGCATAGGCAGGGGAGGGTATGGCTACACCTTC. Encoded protein: CASIGRGGYGYTF.

The chain combines TRBV28 with TRBJ1-2; no clear D gene. Per the germline V gene, CDR1 is MDHEN and CDR2 is SYDVKM. The CDR3 has 15 amino acids. V lost 4 bases to trimming and J lost 4 bases, with 16 bases between them. CDR3 in amino acids: CASSSPFGPVYGYTF. The CDR3 coding sequence is TGTGCCAGCAGTTCACCCTTTGGACCAGTCTATGGCTACACCTTC.

The rearrangement uses TRBV28 and TRBJ2-1, with D possibly TRBD1 on 6 matching bases. V dropped 6 bases and J dropped 7 bases, with 16 bases sitting between them. Germline V lookup: CDR1 MDHEN, CDR2 SYDVKM. The length of the CDR3 is 14 residues. In nucleotides, the CDR3 is TGTGCCAGCAGCCCTATGGGGGCTGGGAATGAGCAGTTCTTC. Amino acids: CASSPMGAGNEQFF.

This sequence joins TRBV19 and TRBJ1-2; D ambiguous. This CDR3 is 12 amino acids long. V lost 7 bases and J 0 bases, leaving 6 bases between the germline ends. Germline V gene lookup returns CDR1 LNHDA and CDR2 SQIVND (reference sequence). CDR3 protein: CASTSPNYGYTF. DNA of the CDR3: TGTGCCAGTACTTCCCCTAACTATGGCTACACCTTC.

This clone was observed once. CDR3 sequence: CASSQEETVIRSYTF. As DNA, the CDR3 is TGCGCCAGCAGCCAAGAGGAAACGGTGATTAGGAGCTACACCTTC. The rearrangement joins TRBV4-3 to TRBJ1-2; D remains ambiguous. Trimming removed 0 bases at V and 9 bases at J, with 17 bases between. The germline V gene has CDR1 LGHNA and CDR2 YSLEER. The CDR3 runs to 15 residues.

The rearrangement links TRBV28 to TRBJ1-4, with 7 bases that match TRBD1. The ends lost 6 bases at V and 5 bases at J; junction bases unmatched: 6. The CDR3 consists of 14 residues. Germline values: CDR1 MDHEN, CDR2 SYDVKM. The CDR3 sequence is CASSPTGRNEKLFF. As DNA, the CDR3 is TGTGCCAGCAGCCCGACAGGGCGAAATGAAAAACTGTTTTTT.

The genes are TRBV27 and TRBJ1-2; 8 positions match TRBD1. The CDR3 contains 16 residues. Germline V gene data show CDR1 as MNHEY and CDR2 as SMNVEV (reference sequence). V shed 5 bases and J 5 bases; nucleotides not matched to a gene: 13. The CDR3 region is CASSPRQGSLWYGYTF. For the CDR3, the DNA is TGTGCCAGCAGTCCGCGACAGGGGTCTCTTTGGTATGGCTACACCTTC.

V usage is TRBV30 and J usage is TRBJ1-5; D is possibly TRBD1 (5 bases). With 0 bases removed from V and 9 bases from J, the gap between germline ends came to 12 bases. Germline V gene sequence: CDR1 GTSNPN, CDR2 SVGIG (reference sequence). CDR3 size: 13 residues. The DNA for the CDR3 is TGTGCCTGGAGTGTACGCGAGGGACTGCCCCAGCATTTT. Residues: CAWSVREGLPQHF.

Points on this clone: This clone may be a read error of a much larger clone one base away. The chain links TRBV27 to TRBJ2-7; D is undetermined. The germline CDR1 and CDR2 sequences are MNHEY and SMNVEV (reference sequence). The CDR3 sequence is 14 residues long. The CDR3: CVSSPSEISYEQYF. The CDR3 DNA is TGTGTCAGCAGTCCATCGGAGATCTCCTACGAGCAGTACTTC.

This rearrangement joins TRBV6-5 to TRBJ2-4; D is unresolved. Germline V gives CDR1 MNHEY, CDR2 SVGAGI. Deletions cut 6 bases from V and 5 bases from J, with 5 bases between. The CDR3 contains 11 residues. CDR3 protein: CASRSENIQYF. The DNA of the CDR3 is TGTGCCAGCAGATCAGAAAACATTCAGTACTTC.

CDR3 nucleotide sequence: TGTGCCAGCAGCGTAGTGGGACAGGGTCCCGGGGAGCTGTTTTTT. Translation: CASSVVGQGPGELFF. The J gene is TRBJ2-2, the V gene TRBV9; 9 bases agree with TRBD1. CDR3 length: 15 residues. Per the germline V gene, CDR1 is SGDLS and CDR2 is YYNGEE. Trimming at V came to 0 bases and at J to 6 bases, leaving 3 bases not matched to a gene.

The chain recombines TRBV11-2 with TRBJ2-6; D is undetermined. Germline V gene data show CDR1 as SGHAT and CDR2 as FQNNGV. The V end lost 2 bases, the J end lost 0 bases, and 5 bases lay between the germline ends. The CDR3 is 15 amino acids. CDR3 coding DNA: TGTGCCAGCAGCTTAAGGGCCTCTGGGGCCAACGTCCTGACTTTC. It specifies CASSLRASGANVLTF.

The chain links TRBV7-9 to TRBJ2-5; D is undetermined. This CDR3 is built from 17 residues. The V end lost 2 bases, the J end lost 1 base, and 17 bases lay between the germline ends. The germline V gene encodes CDR1 SEHNR and CDR2 FQNEAQ (reference sequence). CDR3 coding DNA: TGTGCCAGCAGCTTACGGTTTGAAGGTAACTTCCAAGAGACCCAGTACTTC. Its translation: CASSLRFEGNFQETQYF. Full variable domain (remainder filled in from reference TRBV7-9 and TRBJ2-5): DTGVSQNPRHKITKRGQNVTFRCDPISEHNRLYWYRQTLGQGPEFLTYFQNEAQLEKSRLLSDRFSAERPKGSFSTLEIQRTEQGDSAMYLCASSLRFEGNFQETQYFGPGTRLLVL.

V gene TRBV7-2 combines with J gene TRBJ1-3; D remains unclear. Trimming stripped 3 bases from V and 4 bases from J, with 13 bases between. Germline V gives CDR1 SGHTA, CDR2 FQGNSA. This CDR3 has 15 amino acids. The CDR3 loop is CASSLTGSSGNTIYF. The CDR3 DNA sequence: TGTGCCAGCAGCTTGACTGGATCAAGCGGAAACACCATATATTTT.

This chain connects TRBV19 to TRBJ2-2; 10 nucleotides match TRBD1. In germline, CDR1 is LNHDA, CDR2 SQIVND (reference sequence). Trimming removed 3 bases from V and 4 bases from J; junction bases left unmatched: 5. There are 16 residues in the CDR3. The DNA of the CDR3 is TGTGCCAGTAGTATGCGGGACAGGGGTGTCACCGGGGAGCTGTTTTTT. Its translation is CASSMRDRGVTGELFF.

The chain carries TRBV9 and TRBJ2-3; D might be TRBD2 (6 bases). The germline V gene has CDR1 SGDLS and CDR2 YYNGEE. The CDR3 has 17 amino acids. V gave up 4 bases and J gave up 4 bases, with 22 bases separating them. The CDR3 nucleotides are TGTGCCAGCAGCCCCGTAGGGGTGGGAGGCGGGTCAGATACGCAGTATTTT. As protein: CASSPVGVGGGSDTQYF.

The chain recombines TRBV18 with TRBJ1-2; no clear D. The germline gives CDR1 KGHSH, CDR2 LQKENI. This CDR3 is built from 15 residues. The V gene lost 1 base and the J gene lost 0 bases, with 9 bases spanning the gap. The CDR3: CASSPQQEPNYGYTF. The CDR3, as DNA: TGTGCCAGCTCACCACAGCAGGAGCCTAACTATGGCTACACCTTC. Together with reference TRBV18 and TRBJ1-2, the CDR3 gives the full variable domain: NAGVMQNPRHLVRRRGQEARLRCSPMKGHSHVYWYRQLPEEGLKFMVYLQKENIIDESGMPKERFSAEFPKEGPSILRIQQVVRGDSAAYFCASSPQQEPNYGYTFGSGTRLTVV.

V and J are TRBV6-1 and TRBJ2-7; 13 positions match TRBD2. Germline CDR1 and CDR2: MNHNS and SASEGT. CDR3 length: 15 residues. Trimming removed 6 bases from V and 4 bases from J; junction bases left unmatched: 6. The chain's CDR3 is CASSPGLAGVYEQYF. The CDR3 nucleotides are TGTGCCAGCAGCCCTGGACTAGCGGGAGTTTACGAGCAGTACTTC.

The chain links TRBV2 to TRBJ2-5; no firm D call. Trimming cost V 5 bases and J 3 bases, with 13 bases left between them. This CDR3 region has 14 residues. Germline assignment: CDR1 SNHLY and CDR2 FYNNEI. In DNA form, the CDR3 reads TGTGCCAGCAGTCCGCCCCCCGGCGAAGAGACCCAGTACTTC. This translates into CASSPPPGEETQYF.

This rearrangement joins TRBV29-1 to TRBJ2-3; D gene unclear. Germline V lookup: CDR1 SQVTM, CDR2 ANQGSEA. V gave up 4 bases and J gave up 0 bases, with 8 bases separating them. The CDR3 is 13 amino acids. The CDR3: CSVGKGSTDTQYF. The CDR3 bases are TGCAGCGTTGGAAAAGGGAGCACAGATACGCAGTATTTT.

V usage is TRBV2 and J usage is TRBJ2-7; 9 bases align to TRBD1. Germline CDR1 reads SNHLY; CDR2 reads FYNNEI. CDR3 length: 13 amino acids. The J segment lost 4 bases and the V segment lost 7 bases, leaving 5 bases of the junction unmatched. The chain's CDR3 is CASNRDRAYEQYF. In DNA form, the CDR3 reads TGTGCCAGCAATCGGGACAGGGCGTACGAGCAGTACTTC.